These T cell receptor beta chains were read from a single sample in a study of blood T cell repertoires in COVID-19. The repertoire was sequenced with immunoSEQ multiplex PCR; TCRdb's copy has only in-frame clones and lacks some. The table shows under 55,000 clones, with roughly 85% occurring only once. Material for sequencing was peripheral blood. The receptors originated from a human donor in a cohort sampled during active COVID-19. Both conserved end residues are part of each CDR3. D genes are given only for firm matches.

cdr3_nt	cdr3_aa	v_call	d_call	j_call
TGTGCCAGCAGCCTTGGGACTAGCGGGGGGGCCTTTGAGCAGTTCTTC	CASSLGTSGGAFEQFF	TRBV4-2	TRBD2	TRBJ2-1
TGCGCCAGCAGCCGTACGGGGGACGGGCAGTACTTC	CASSRTGDGQYF	TRBV5-1	.	TRBJ2-7
TGCGCCAGCAGCCAAGCCGACAGGGAGAAGCAGTACTTC	CASSQADREKQYF	TRBV4-1	TRBD1	TRBJ2-7
TGTGCCAGCAGCCGGGTTAGCGGGACCTCCCAAGAGACCCAGTACTTC	CASSRVSGTSQETQYF	TRBV7-2	TRBD2	TRBJ2-5
TGTGCCAGCAGTGAAGTGGCAGGGGCCAACACTGAAGCTTTCTTT	CASSEVAGANTEAFF	TRBV2	.	TRBJ1-1
TGCAGCGTTGGAGGGGGCAACGCCCAAGCTTTCTTT	CSVGGGNAQAFF	TRBV29-1	TRBD1	TRBJ1-1
TGCGCCAGCAGCTTGGCTCAGGGGAAGGCAGATACGCAGTATTTT	CASSLAQGKADTQYF	TRBV5-1	.	TRBJ2-3
TGTGCCAGCGGTAGCGACAGGCTATCCGAAAAACTGTTTTTT	CASGSDRLSEKLFF	TRBV7-9	.	TRBJ1-4
TGCGCCAGCAGTCAATTGAGGACAGGGGGTTACAATGAGCAGTTCTTC	CASSQLRTGGYNEQFF	TRBV23-1	TRBD1	TRBJ2-1
TGTGCCAGCAGTGAAGCGCTCGGACAGGGTAATGAAAAACTGTTTTTT	CASSEALGQGNEKLFF	TRBV6-1	TRBD1	TRBJ1-4